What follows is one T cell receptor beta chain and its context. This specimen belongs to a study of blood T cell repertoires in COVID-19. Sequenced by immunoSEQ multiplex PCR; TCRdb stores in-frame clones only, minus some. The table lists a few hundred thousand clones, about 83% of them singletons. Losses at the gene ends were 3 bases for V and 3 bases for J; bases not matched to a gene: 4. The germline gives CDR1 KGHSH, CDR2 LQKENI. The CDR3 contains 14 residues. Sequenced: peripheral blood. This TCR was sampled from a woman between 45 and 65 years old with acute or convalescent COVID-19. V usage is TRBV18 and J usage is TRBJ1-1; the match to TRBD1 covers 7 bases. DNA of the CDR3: TGTGCCAGCTCACCCGGACAGGCGGACACTGAAGCTTTCTTT. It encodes CASSPGQADTEAFF.